The T cell receptor (beta chain) described here comes from a study of Graves' ophthalmopathy and Graves' hyperthyroidism. As for the study in general: Peripheral blood was gathered at the point of initial diagnosis, before any treatment started.

The germline gives CDR1 MDHEN, CDR2 SYDVKM. The CDR3 loop spans 14 amino acids. Trimming removed 5 bases from V and 0 bases from J, with 8 bases in between. Serum thyroxine and TRAb, along with clinical symptoms, thyroid ultrasound and orbital computed tomography, were what diagnosis relied on. This clonotype was picked up many times. The sequenced template was RNA, covering the TCR beta CDR3 region. The first round was an RT-PCR with HTBI primers, and the second round was a multiplex PCR. TCRdb analysed the multiplex PCR reads with MiXCR anew, one entry per CDR3 protein. The sample yields hundreds of thousands of distinct CDR3 sequences, around a fifth seen once.

What was sequenced was peripheral blood. This sequence originates from a woman in her forties or fifties with Graves' ophthalmopathy. V gene TRBV28 combines with J gene TRBJ1-5; the D is unclear. The CDR3 DNA follows: TGTGCCAGCAGTCCAGGATTTAGCAATCAGCCCCAGCATTTT. It encodes CASSPGFSNQPQHF. The whole variable domain, filled in from reference TRBV28 and TRBJ1-5, reads DVKVTQSSRYLVKRTGEKVFLECVQDMDHENMFWYRQDPGLGLRLIYFSYDVKMKEKGDIPEGYSVSREKKERFSLILESASTNQTSMYLCASSPGFSNQPQHFGDGTRLSIL.